This record concerns one T cell receptor (beta chain) sequence. Its matching antigen is unknown. This entry is derived from a study of shared clonotypes between healthy human individuals. Trimming took 6 bases from V and 0 from J; bases not matched to a gene: 8. This CDR3 has 16 amino acids. CDR1 is MNHNY, CDR2 SVGAGI, per germline (reference sequence). Genomic DNA from each subset was divided evenly over several immunoSEQ plates. Per the original data handling: Because ImmunoSEQ provided only junction sequences with no quality scores, the filtering differed. Sequencing used immunoSEQ multiplex PCR; TCRdb keeps in-frame clones, though not all of them. For V, J and clone size, that table is used; D and trimming come from the DNA. The sample has around 2.5 million clones; 90% to 95% are singletons. Study-wide points: Relative to their counterparts shared across all four donors, non-shared clonotypes exhibited diminished generation probabilities. The rarefaction results pointed to incomplete sorted-subset sequencing despite large depth.

The V gene is TRBV6-6, the J gene TRBJ1-5; 7 bases are a match to TRBD1. This receptor was obtained from a young man in good health. Some clones in this sample may be carry-over from other donors' samples. Material for sequencing was naive CD4+ T cells from PBMCs. Noted subset: CD45RA+ positively selected. The DNA of the CDR3 is TGTGCCAGCAGATACGGGACAGCGGATAGCAATCAGCCCCAGCATTTT. As protein: CASRYGTADSNQPQHF.